The next 26 T cell receptor beta chains were all read from a single sample in a study of beta chain features in type 1 diabetes. TCRB transcripts that were expressed got sequenced, as all of the isolated RNA had been reverse transcribed. Clones were read by immunoSEQ multiplex PCR, and TCRdb kept only the in-frame ones, dropping some. The sample consists of about 400,000 clones, roughly 13% of them appearing once. The sequencing sample was made of naive CD4+ T cells from blood. The source is a man younger than 35 in good health.

The table lists this clone with a few counts. The chain is built from TRBV7-2 and TRBJ2-7, with D maybe TRBD2 (6 bases). The germline gives CDR1 SGHTA, CDR2 FQGNSA. Trimming took 4 bases from V and 1 from J, leaving 11 bases between them. The CDR3 extends over 14 amino acids. The CDR3 reads CASSSLGLSYEQYF. The DNA for the CDR3 is TGTGCCAGCAGCTCGTTGGGACTTTCCTACGAGCAGTACTTC. Full variable domain (outside the CDR3, taken from reference TRBV7-2 and TRBJ2-7): GAGVSQSPSNKVTEKGKDVELRCDPISGHTALYWYRQSLGQGLEFLIYFQGNSAPDKSGLPSDRFSAERTGGSVSTLTIQRTQQEDSAVYLCASSSLGLSYEQYFGPGTRLTVT.

The chain recombines TRBV10-3 with TRBJ2-3; a possible D gene is TRBD1 (5 bases). Germline V gene data show CDR1 as ENHRY and CDR2 as SYGVKD. CDR3 length equals 14 residues. Between the trimmed V and J ends, which lost 3 bases and 5 bases, there was a span of 12 bases. DNA of the CDR3: TGTGCCATCAGTGAAGACGACAGTATAGATACGCAGTATTTT. Translating gives CAISEDDSIDTQYF.

The genes are TRBV19 and TRBJ2-5, with 7 bases aligning to TRBD1. Germline V CDR1 and CDR2: LNHDA, SQIVND (reference sequence). The CDR3 is made up of 14 amino acids. Trimming took 6 bases from V and 3 from J; bases not matched to a gene: 7. The DNA of the CDR3 is TGTGCCAGTAGCCCTACCACAGGGGAAGAGACCCAGTACTTC. Translation gives CASSPTTGEETQYF.

The chain employs TRBV4-2 and TRBJ1-1, with 9 nucleotides matching TRBD1. CDR1 is LGHNA, CDR2 YNFKEQ, per germline. The junction had 6 bases not matched to a gene; V was cut back by 4 bases and J by 0 bases. This CDR3 has 16 residues. The CDR3 loop is CASSRTGAVLNTEAFF. The CDR3 nucleotides are TGTGCCAGCAGCCGGACAGGGGCCGTCCTGAACACTGAAGCTTTCTTT.

This clone has only a few counts. The J gene is TRBJ2-3, the V gene TRBV4-2; maybe TRBD2 (5 bases). CDR1 is LGHNA and CDR2 is YNFKEQ in the germline V gene. The V end was cut by 4 bases, the J end by 7 bases, with 18 bases between. This CDR3 contains 15 residues. DNA of the CDR3: TGTGCCAGCAGCCTAGAGGATGGACCGGGGAATACGCAGTATTTT. Residues: CASSLEDGPGNTQYF.

This clone was found a few times. The rearrangement uses TRBV5-4 and TRBJ1-1, with 7 bases fitting TRBD1. Germline lookup yields CDR1 SGHNT and CDR2 YYREEE (reference sequence). V was pared by 4 bases and J by 4 bases, with 4 bases of the junction left unmatched. This CDR3 has 13 residues. CDR3 DNA sequence: TGTGCCAGCAGCGAACAGGGGTTCACTGAAGCTTTCTTT. Protein sequence: CASSEQGFTEAFF.

The chain joins TRBV7-6 to TRBJ2-3; the D is unclear. CDR1 SGHVS and CDR2 FNYEAQ come from the germline V gene. There are 14 residues in the CDR3. V was trimmed by 0 bases and J by 8 bases, leaving 12 bases between them. The CDR3 region is CASSLAQLSSTQYF. In DNA form, the CDR3 reads TGTGCCAGCAGCTTAGCGCAACTCTCCTCTACGCAGTATTTT.

CDR3 bases: TGTGCCAGCAGCTTGACAGGGCTCTACGAGCAGTACTTC. It codes for CASSLTGLYEQYF. The chain recombines TRBV6-5 with TRBJ2-7, with 7 positions matching TRBD1. V shed 6 bases, J shed 3 bases, and the junction held 5 bases outside the gene matches. The CDR3 is 13 residues long. Germline CDR1 and CDR2: MNHEY and SVGAGI.

The chain has TRBV9 and TRBJ2-7, with D perhaps TRBD2 (5 bases). Trimming took off 1 base at V and 2 bases at J, with 10 bases between the two ends. CDR1 is SGDLS and CDR2 is YYNGEE in the germline V gene. This CDR3 has 14 residues. CDR3 DNA sequence: TGTGCCAGCAGCGTAACCGGGAATCCCTACGAGCAGTACTTC. Protein sequence: CASSVTGNPYEQYF.

This clone has more than one count but fewer than ten. The CDR3 loop reads CASSHLGTRRGEQYF. In DNA form, the CDR3 reads TGTGCCAGCAGCCACCTCGGGACTAGACGGGGCGAGCAGTACTTC. This chain links TRBV14 with TRBJ2-7, with 8 bases identical to TRBD2. The V and J ends lost 3 bases and 6 bases, in that order; junction bases with no gene match: 10. This CDR3 region has 15 residues. The germline gives CDR1 SGHDN, CDR2 FVKESK.

The chain links TRBV28 to TRBJ1-2; possibly TRBD1 for D (5 bases). Trimming removed 11 bases at V and 5 bases at J, with 21 bases between. The CDR3 length is 14 residues. Germline loops: CDR1 MDHEN, CDR2 SYDVKM. CDR3 in DNA: TGTGCCGCACAGGAGACTAGGCTTTCATATGGCTACACCTTC. Its protein is CAAQETRLSYGYTF.

The chain recombines TRBV6-6 with TRBJ2-7; 8 nucleotides agree with TRBD1. This CDR3 contains 15 residues. After removal of 5 bases from V and 4 bases from J, the junction contained 10 bases not matched to a gene. Germline CDR1 reads MNHNY; CDR2 reads SVGAGI (reference sequence). CDR3 DNA sequence: TGTGCCAGCAGTAGACCCTACAGGGGGTCTTACGAGCAGTACTTC. This codes for CASSRPYRGSYEQYF.

This rearrangement joins TRBV6-6 to TRBJ2-1, with 7 bases that match TRBD1. This CDR3 contains 15 residues. Germline CDR1 reads MNHNY; CDR2 reads SVGAGI (reference sequence). V lost 6 bases and J lost 10; bases outside the gene matches: 15. The CDR3 loop reads CASSRSITGVKEQFF. CDR3 DNA sequence: TGTGCCAGCAGCCGTTCTATTACAGGGGTTAAGGAGCAGTTCTTC.

This clone was counted between two and nine times. This chain joins TRBV5-1 and TRBJ2-6, with 7 bases that match TRBD2. The length of the CDR3 is 16 residues. Per germline, CDR1 SGHRS and CDR2 YFSETQ. Germline trimming cut 4 bases from V and 0 bases from J; bases unmatched to any gene: 4. This CDR3 reads CASSGLESSGANVLTF. The DNA for the CDR3 is TGCGCCAGCAGCGGACTAGAAAGCTCTGGGGCCAACGTCCTGACTTTC.

This chain uses TRBV19 with TRBJ2-7; TRBD1 aligns across 7 bases. V lost 5 bases and J lost 0; bases outside the gene matches: 4. Germline V lookup: CDR1 LNHDA, CDR2 SQIVND (reference sequence). CDR3 size: 14 residues. The CDR3 spells CASSGQVSSYEQYF. The CDR3 nucleotides are TGTGCCAGTAGTGGACAGGTGAGCTCCTACGAGCAGTACTTC.

This clone was recorded a few times. The V call is TRBV7-2, the J call TRBJ2-7; 7 nucleotides align to TRBD1. The J segment lost 5 bases and the V segment lost 5 bases, leaving 12 bases of the junction unmatched. This CDR3 region has 15 residues. Germline CDR1 reads SGHTA; CDR2 reads FQGNSA. The CDR3 here is CASSHRGQRVDEQYF. CDR3 nucleotide sequence: TGTGCCAGCAGCCACCGGGGACAGCGAGTGGACGAGCAGTACTTC.

V and J are TRBV19 and TRBJ1-1; no firm D call. The V gene's germline CDR1 is LNHDA and CDR2 SQIVND (reference sequence). Trimming removed 5 bases from V and 1 base from J, with 14 bases in between. This CDR3 has 15 amino acids. CDR3 coding DNA: TGTGCCAGTAGTGATCTGCGGCGGCCGAACACTGAAGCTTTCTTT. As protein: CASSDLRRPNTEAFF.

The chain links TRBV2 to TRBJ2-4, with D tentatively TRBD2 (5 bases). This CDR3 comprises 16 residues. V gave up 5 bases and J gave up 1 base, with 15 bases separating them. Germline V lookup: CDR1 SNHLY, CDR2 FYNNEI. DNA of the CDR3: TGTGCCAGCAGTTACGGACTTTGGTTGGCCAAAAACATTCAGTACTTC. It codes for CASSYGLWLAKNIQYF.

This clone was picked up a small number of times. The chain combines TRBV7-3 with TRBJ2-7; TRBD1 aligns across 7 bases. Germline CDR1 reads SGHTA; CDR2 reads FQGTGA. The CDR3 sequence is 14 residues long. The junction had 11 bases not matched to a gene; V was cut back by 5 bases and J by 7 bases. The CDR3 region has the DNA TGTGCCAGCAGCCCGTCGGGACAGTCTACGGAGCAGTACTTC. The encoded protein is CASSPSGQSTEQYF.

This chain joins TRBV4-3 and TRBJ1-3, with D tentatively TRBD1 (5 bases). Trimming took 0 bases from V and 0 from J, leaving 9 bases between them. Germline-derived CDR1 and CDR2 are LGHNA and YSLEER. This CDR3 has 16 residues. In nucleotides, the CDR3 is TGCGCCAGCAGCCAAGAGTACAGGAGCTCTGGAAACACCATATATTTT. It yields the protein CASSQEYRSSGNTIYF.

This CDR3 is CASSFPTGNTEAFF. DNA for the CDR3: TGTGCCAGCAGCTTTCCAACAGGGAACACTGAAGCTTTCTTT. The rearrangement links TRBV13 to TRBJ1-1; D perhaps matches TRBD1 (5 bases). Trimming took 3 bases from V and 1 from J, leaving 9 bases between them. Looked up from germline, CDR1 is PRHDT and CDR2 is FYEKMQ (reference sequence). There are 14 residues in the CDR3.

A few counts support this clone. The J gene is TRBJ2-5, the V gene TRBV10-3; D is possibly TRBD1 (6 bases). Per germline, CDR1 ENHRY and CDR2 SYGVKD. The CDR3 length is 15 residues. Trimming cost V 5 bases and J 1 base, with 14 bases left between them. DNA for the CDR3: TGTGCCATCAGTAACGCCGGACAGCTCCAAGAGACCCAGTACTTC. It encodes CAISNAGQLQETQYF.

This clone came up a few times. Other DNA sequences from this sample encode an identical CDR3 as well. The chain uses TRBV28 and TRBJ2-7, with D perhaps TRBD2 (7 bases). Looked up from germline, CDR1 is MDHEN and CDR2 is SYDVKM. Trimming cost V 3 bases and J 2 bases, with 11 bases left between them. The CDR3 contains 14 residues. CDR3 sequence: CASSLGGGPYEQYF. Here the CDR3 DNA reads TGTGCCAGCAGTTTGGGAGGGGGGCCCTACGAGCAGTACTTC. Together with reference TRBV28 and TRBJ2-7, the CDR3 gives the full variable domain: DVKVTQSSRYLVKRTGEKVFLECVQDMDHENMFWYRQDPGLGLRLIYFSYDVKMKEKGDIPEGYSVSREKKERFSLILESASTNQTSMYLCASSLGGGPYEQYFGPGTRLTVT.

The DNA for the CDR3 is TGTGCCAGTAGTATAGGTCAGTCCCAGTACTTC. Its translation is CASSIGQSQYF. The chain is built from TRBV19 and TRBJ2-5, with unresolved D. Germline V lookup: CDR1 LNHDA, CDR2 SQIVND (reference sequence). The CDR3 is 11 amino acids. The V and J ends lost 1 base and 9 bases respectively, with 6 bases between them. Looking up the rest from reference TRBV19 and TRBJ2-5 gives the full variable domain: DGGITQSPKYLFRKEGQNVTLSCEQNLNHDAMYWYRQDPGQGLRLIYYSQIVNDFQKGDIAEGYSVSREKKESFPLTVTSAQKNPTAFYLCASSIGQSQYFGPGTRLLVL.

The genes are TRBV7-2 and TRBJ2-1; 10 nucleotides line up with TRBD2. Trimming took 5 bases from V and 4 from J; bases not matched to a gene: 5. The CDR3 has 15 amino acids. Germline values: CDR1 SGHTA, CDR2 FQGNSA. The CDR3 coding sequence is TGTGCCAGCAGCCCAAGCGGGAGGGGGTACAATGAGCAGTTCTTC. Its translation is CASSPSGRGYNEQFF.

This clone was observed a handful of times. The chain employs TRBV7-2 and TRBJ2-2; D is unclear. The length of the CDR3 is 14 residues. V lost 1 base and J lost 3, with 6 bases in between. CDR1 SGHTA and CDR2 FQGNSA come from the germline V gene. The CDR3, as DNA: TGTGCCAGCAGCTTAGGCCAGTACACCGGGGAGCTGTTTTTT. Encoded protein: CASSLGQYTGELFF.